Below are 7 T cell receptor beta chains sequenced from a single sample in a study of T cells in Graves' hyperthyroidism and ophthalmopathy. From RNA transcripts, TCR beta CDR3 regions were amplified. Researchers ran a first-round RT-PCR on the TCR CDR3 using the HTBI primer set. One entry per CDR3 protein, called by TCRdb with MiXCR from the multiplex PCR reads. The repertoire holds hundreds of thousands of distinct CDR3 sequences, 14% to 15% seen once, with about 4.5% in the top ten. Sequenced material: blood. Source of these receptors: a middle-aged woman with Graves' ophthalmopathy.

This clonotype showed up many times. This rearrangement joins TRBV12-3 or TRBV12-4 to TRBJ1-2; D is possibly TRBD1 (5 bases). This CDR3 comprises 15 residues. The V and J ends lost 7 bases and 3 bases respectively, with 18 bases between them. CDR3: CASTRTGLRDYGYTF. CDR3 DNA: TGTGCCAGCACCCGAACGGGACTCAGGGACTATGGCTACACCTTC.

The chain links TRBV19 to TRBJ2-4; TRBD1 agrees at 8 bases. This CDR3 is built from 18 residues. V trimming: 5 bases; J trimming: 0 bases; junction bases outside the gene matches: 12. Germline lookup yields CDR1 LNHDA and CDR2 SQIVND (reference sequence). The CDR3 reads CASSRRIGTGLAKNIQYF. The CDR3 nucleotides are TGTGCCAGTAGTCGCAGAATCGGGACAGGTCTAGCCAAAAACATTCAGTACTTC.

This clonotype showed up many times. The V gene is TRBV24-1, the J gene TRBJ1-2; 9 nucleotides line up with TRBD1. CDR1 is KGHDR, CDR2 SFDVKD, per germline. This CDR3 comprises 14 residues. The V segment lost 5 bases and the J segment 6 bases; nucleotides outside the gene matches: 6. DNA for the CDR3: TGTGCCACCAGTGGTCGGACAGGGGATAATGGCTACACCTTC. Amino acid sequence: CATSGRTGDNGYTF.

The rearrangement uses TRBV11-2 and TRBJ2-5; 7 nucleotides match TRBD1. Germline CDR1 and CDR2: SGHAT and FQNNGV. The CDR3 runs to 15 residues. Germline trimming cut 5 bases from V and 2 bases from J; bases unmatched to any gene: 8. DNA of the CDR3: TGTGCCAGCAGCCCTGATGGACAGGTACAAGAGACCCAGTACTTC. It specifies CASSPDGQVQETQYF.

The genes are TRBV5-1 and TRBJ1-1; D ambiguous. CDR1 and CDR2 from the germline V gene are SGHRS and YFSETQ. The CDR3 is 13 amino acids. The V and J ends lost 1 base and 7 bases respectively, with 11 bases between them. The CDR3 nucleotides read TGCGCCAGCAGCTTGAACGTAGGTATTGAAGCTTTCTTT. Protein product: CASSLNVGIEAFF.

This clonotype has a count of ten or more. CDR3 protein: CSARDGAGEQYF. The CDR3, as DNA: TGCAGTGCTAGGGACGGGGCAGGGGAGCAGTACTTC. The rearrangement uses TRBV20-1 and TRBJ2-7; D assignment may be TRBD1 or TRBD2 (5 bases each). V lost 3 bases and J lost 7, with 13 bases in between. The CDR3 spans 12 residues. From germline, CDR1 is DFQATT and CDR2 SNEGSKA (reference sequence).

In this sample, this clonotype turned up many times. This chain joins TRBV6-5 and TRBJ2-2, with D unclear. The CDR3 consists of 13 residues. Germline V CDR1 and CDR2: MNHEY, SVGAGI. The CDR3 region has the DNA TGTGCTTTGAAGGGCTCGAACACCGGGGAGCTGTTTTTT. Translated: CALKGSNTGELFF.